This T cell receptor beta chain was sequenced during a study of vaccination effects on CD4 cells after COVID-19. Per the germline V gene, CDR1 is ENHRY and CDR2 is SYGVKD. There are 13 residues in the CDR3. V was shortened by 7 bases and J by 5 bases, with 15 bases between the two germline ends. TCRdb keeps only in-frame clones here, not all; method: immunoSEQ multiplex PCR. The sample contains 63,000 or so clones, 65% to 85% of which appear only once. In the ViraFEST assay, antigen-specific CD4+ clonotypes were identified by expansion after peptide-pool stimulation. Cultured cells yielded isolated CD4+ T cells after 10 days. Infection dated between March and December 2020, before the Alpha, Beta and Delta variants reached the United States. Of note for this clone: Its specificity is not known.

This clonotype was sampled from a human donor who had a prior SARS-CoV-2 infection. The sample was CD4+ T cells from PBMCs cultured with HIV peptides, taken before COVID-19 vaccination. Regarding subset: HIV-1 Nef peptide pool negative control/reference culture. This chain links TRBV10-3 with TRBJ2-7; possible D gene TRBD1, 5 bases. The CDR3: CAITLEQGHEQYF. The CDR3 nucleotides read TGTGCCATCACTCTGGAGCAGGGCCACGAGCAGTACTTC.